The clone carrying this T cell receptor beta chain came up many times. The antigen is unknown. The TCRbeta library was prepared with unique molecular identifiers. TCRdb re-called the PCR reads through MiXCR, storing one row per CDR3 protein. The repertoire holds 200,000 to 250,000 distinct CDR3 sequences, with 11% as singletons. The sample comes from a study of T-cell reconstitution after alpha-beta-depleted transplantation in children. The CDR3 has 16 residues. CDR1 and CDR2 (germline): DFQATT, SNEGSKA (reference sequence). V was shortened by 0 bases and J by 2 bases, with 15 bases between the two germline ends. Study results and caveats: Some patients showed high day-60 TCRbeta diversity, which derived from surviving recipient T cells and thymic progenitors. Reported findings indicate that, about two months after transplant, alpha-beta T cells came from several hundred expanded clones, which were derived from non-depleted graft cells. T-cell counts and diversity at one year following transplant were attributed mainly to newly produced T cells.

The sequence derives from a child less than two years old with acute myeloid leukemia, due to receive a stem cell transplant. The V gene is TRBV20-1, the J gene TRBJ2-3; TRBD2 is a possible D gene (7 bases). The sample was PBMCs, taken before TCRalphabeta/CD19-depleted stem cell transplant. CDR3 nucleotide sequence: TGCAGTGCTAGAGACTTAAGGGGGGGTAACACAGATACGCAGTATTTT. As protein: CSARDLRGGNTDTQYF.